Below, 30 T cell receptor beta chains from the same sample are listed, as sequenced in a study of cytomegalovirus exposure and HLA in healthy donors (dated by TCRdb to about 2017). Library preparation was by the immunoSEQ multiplex PCR assay. As stored in TCRdb, this immuneACCESS dataset retains in-frame rearrangements with V and J assigned. A fraction of the clones does not appear; measured against another copy, unresolved V genes explain less than half of the discrepancy, and the remainder lacks a known reason. In all, the sample holds roughly 80,000 clones, and roughly 94% of those were seen once. In total, the top ten clones hold approximately 3.5% of the sample. Sequencing was carried out using PBMCs. These receptors originate from a woman younger than 35 in good health and CMV-seropositive.

The V call is TRBV28, the J call TRBJ2-7, with unresolved D. The CDR3 sequence is 14 residues long. The V gene's germline CDR1 is MDHEN and CDR2 SYDVKM. Trimming stripped 2 bases from V and 0 bases from J, with 8 bases between. The CDR3 sequence: CASSLTALSYEQYF. DNA of the CDR3: TGTGCCAGCAGTTTAACAGCTCTCTCCTACGAGCAGTACTTC. The entire variable domain, with the rest obtained from reference TRBV28 and TRBJ2-7, is as follows: DVKVTQSSRYLVKRTGEKVFLECVQDMDHENMFWYRQDPGLGLRLIYFSYDVKMKEKGDIPEGYSVSREKKERFSLILESASTNQTSMYLCASSLTALSYEQYFGPGTRLTVT.

In its sample, this clone was seen once. The genes are TRBV2 and TRBJ2-7; D not certain. This CDR3 comprises 11 residues. Deletions cut 3 bases from V and 6 bases from J, with 6 bases between. From germline, CDR1 is SNHLY and CDR2 FYNNEI. As DNA, the CDR3 is TGTGCCAGCAGTGAGATAGTCGAGCAGTACTTC. This translates into CASSEIVEQYF.

The rearrangement links TRBV7-9 to TRBJ2-7, with 9 bases lining up with TRBD1. The CDR3 has 14 amino acids. V was clipped by 8 bases and J by 4 bases; unmatched bases: 9. CDR1 and CDR2 (germline): SEHNR, FQNEAQ (reference sequence). In nucleotides, the CDR3 is TGTGCCAGCTCGGTCCGGGACAGGGTTTACGAGCAGTACTTC. Protein product: CASSVRDRVYEQYF.

The gene calls are TRBV5-8 and TRBJ1-1; D might be TRBD1 (5 bases). Germline-derived CDR1 and CDR2 are SGHTS and YDEGEE. The CDR3 covers 12 residues. The V end was cut by 1 base, the J end by 12 bases, with 13 bases between. The CDR3 DNA follows: TGTGCCAGCAGCTTGAAGCCGGGGGTGACTTTCTTT. Its translation is CASSLKPGVTFF.

The chain uses TRBV5-6 and TRBJ1-6; 9 bases match TRBD1. Per the germline V gene, CDR1 is SGHDT and CDR2 is YYEEEE. The CDR3 loop spans 14 amino acids. V was pared by 4 bases and J by 6 bases, with 2 bases of the junction left unmatched. CDR3 bases: TGTGCCAGCAGCAGACAGGGGGGTAATTCACCCCTCCACTTT. It translates to CASSRQGGNSPLHF.

The chain combines TRBV7-3 with TRBJ2-1; D call uncertain. Germline values: CDR1 SGHTA, CDR2 FQGTGA. With 5 bases removed from V and 5 bases from J, the gap between germline ends came to 4 bases. The CDR3 contains 11 residues. CDR3 DNA: TGTGCCAGCAGCCAGGACAATGAGCAGTTCTTC. It encodes CASSQDNEQFF. Together with reference TRBV7-3 and TRBJ2-1, the CDR3 gives the full variable domain: GAGVSQTPSNKVTEKGKYVELRCDPISGHTALYWYRQSLGQGPEFLIYFQGTGAADDSGLPNDRFFAVRPEGSVSTLKIQRTERGDSAVYLCASSQDNEQFFGPGTRLTVL.

The chain links TRBV2 to TRBJ1-1; tentatively, D is TRBD1 (5 bases). The CDR3 has 11 residues. The V end lost 4 bases, the J end lost 6 bases, and 6 bases lay between the germline ends. Germline values: CDR1 SNHLY, CDR2 FYNNEI. The CDR3 nucleotides are TGTGCCAGCAGTGGGGGGGCTGAAGCTTTCTTT. Protein: CASSGGAEAFF.

CDR3 region: CASSPGTSLQETQYF. CDR3 bases: TGTGCCAGCAGCCCCGGGACTAGCCTTCAAGAGACCCAGTACTTC. The chain uses TRBV7-3 and TRBJ2-5; the match to TRBD2 covers 9 bases. The germline V gene encodes CDR1 SGHTA and CDR2 FQGTGA. This CDR3 has 15 residues. The V segment lost 5 bases and the J segment 2 bases; nucleotides outside the gene matches: 6.

Only one count was recorded for this clone. The chain joins TRBV28 to TRBJ1-2; the D gene is possibly TRBD1 (5 bases). Germline CDR1 is MDHEN and CDR2 is SYDVKM. There are 13 residues in the CDR3. V gave up 3 bases and J gave up 2 bases, with 7 bases separating them. As DNA, the CDR3 is TGTGCCAGCAGTTTTGGGGCAAACTATGGCTACACCTTC. Translated, it gives CASSFGANYGYTF.

The chain is built from TRBV30 and TRBJ2-7; possible D gene TRBD1, 5 bases. The CDR3 length is 16 residues. Trimming removed 1 base at V and 3 bases at J, with 19 bases between. Germline lookup yields CDR1 GTSNPN and CDR2 SVGIG (reference sequence). The CDR3 sequence: CAWSAAGRGVSYEQYF. The CDR3, as DNA: TGTGCCTGGAGTGCTGCAGGAAGGGGCGTAAGCTACGAGCAGTACTTC. The full variable domain, completed using reference TRBV30 and TRBJ2-7, is SQTIHQWPATLVQPVGSPLSLECTVEGTSNPNLYWYRQAAGRGLQLLFYSVGIGQISSEVPQNLSASRPQDRQFILSSKKLLLSDSGFYLCAWSAAGRGVSYEQYFGPGTRLTVT.

The chain has TRBV19 and TRBJ1-5; possibly TRBD1 for D (5 bases). Germline lookup yields CDR1 LNHDA and CDR2 SQIVND (reference sequence). The V and J ends lost 8 bases and 4 bases respectively, with 12 bases between them. The CDR3 sequence is 13 residues long. CDR3 in DNA: TGTGCCAGTTCCAGGACACAGAATCAGCCCCAGCATTTT. As protein: CASSRTQNQPQHF.

This chain joins TRBV6-5 and TRBJ1-1; TRBD1 matches 9 bases. The germline CDR1 and CDR2 sequences are MNHEY and SVGAGI. The CDR3 totals 15 residues. V was pared by 5 bases and J by 4 bases, with 8 bases of the junction left unmatched. The CDR3 region is CASSRGTGGGTEAFF. In DNA, the CDR3 is TGTGCCAGCAGTAGGGGAACAGGGGGCGGCACTGAAGCTTTCTTT.

The chain is built from TRBV11-2 and TRBJ1-1; D unclear. Trimming pared 1 base from V and 2 bases from J, leaving 8 bases between. Germline V gene data show CDR1 as SGHAT and CDR2 as FQNNGV. CDR3 length equals 14 residues. The CDR3 region has the DNA TGTGCCAGCAGCTTAGTTGAGGGAAACACTGAAGCTTTCTTT. It translates to CASSLVEGNTEAFF.

The chain carries TRBV9 and TRBJ2-6, with D uncertain. Germline CDR1 reads SGDLS; CDR2 reads YYNGEE. The CDR3 totals 13 residues. V lost 8 bases and J lost 0, with 6 bases in between. The CDR3 DNA follows: TGTGCCAGTTCTCGCTCTGGGGCCAACGTCCTGACTTTC. Protein: CASSRSGANVLTF.

CDR3 nucleotides: TGTGCCTGGAGTCCGCGAACCTACGAGCAGTACTTC. Translation gives CAWSPRTYEQYF. The chain employs TRBV30 and TRBJ2-7; no reliable D call. The CDR3 consists of 12 residues. Trimming cost V 2 bases and J 2 bases, with 7 bases left between them. Germline CDR1 reads GTSNPN; CDR2 reads SVGIG (reference sequence).

The rearrangement links TRBV7-6 to TRBJ1-4; D is unresolved. Germline loops: CDR1 SGHVS, CDR2 FNYEAQ. The CDR3 contains 16 residues. V lost 5 bases to trimming and J lost 7 bases, with 20 bases between them. CDR3: CASSPFSRPGSEKLFF. For the CDR3, the DNA is TGTGCCAGCAGCCCCTTTTCTCGCCCCGGGAGTGAAAAACTGTTTTTT.

The CDR3 spells CASSFENRGTDTQYF. DNA of the CDR3: TGCGCCAGCAGCTTCGAAAACAGGGGCACAGATACGCAGTATTTT. The chain is built from TRBV5-1 and TRBJ2-3; possibly TRBD1 for D (6 bases). V dropped 2 bases and J dropped 1 base, with 11 bases sitting between them. Germline-derived CDR1 and CDR2 are SGHRS and YFSETQ. This CDR3 has 15 amino acids.

This chain uses TRBV27 with TRBJ1-5, with D unclear. The ends were cut back, 3 bases at V and 0 bases at J, with 6 bases in the middle. The germline gives CDR1 MNHEY, CDR2 SMNVEV (reference sequence). The CDR3 loop spans 14 amino acids. The CDR3 loop is CASSFRDSNQPQHF. The DNA of the CDR3 is TGTGCCAGCAGTTTTCGGGATAGCAATCAGCCCCAGCATTTT.

This clone showed up just once. The genes are TRBV28 and TRBJ2-3, with TRBD1 identical over 11 bases. The germline V gene encodes CDR1 MDHEN and CDR2 SYDVKM. The CDR3 spans 15 residues. The V gene end was trimmed by 6 bases and the J gene end by 4 bases; junction bases not matched to a gene: 6. CDR3 residues: CASSDPGQGADTQYF. The CDR3 DNA reads as TGTGCCAGCAGCGACCCGGGACAGGGGGCAGATACGCAGTATTTT.

The genes are TRBV6-1 and TRBJ2-1; the match to TRBD2 covers 10 bases. Germline V gene lookup returns CDR1 MNHNS and CDR2 SASEGT. This CDR3 has 17 amino acids. Trimming at V came to 3 bases and at J to 5 bases, leaving 10 bases not matched to a gene. CDR3 nucleotides: TGTGCCAGCAGTGAGTTTGCTACTAGCGGGAAAAACAATGAGCAGTTCTTC. The encoded protein is CASSEFATSGKNNEQFF.

This chain uses TRBV10-3 with TRBJ1-6; 7 bases fit TRBD1. CDR1 ENHRY and CDR2 SYGVKD come from the germline V gene. Trimming removed 3 bases from V and 0 bases from J; junction bases left unmatched: 5. The CDR3 runs 17 residues. This CDR3 is CAISDRGSDSYNSPLHF. The CDR3 nucleotides read TGTGCCATCAGTGACAGGGGGTCAGACTCCTATAATTCACCCCTCCACTTT.

This clone showed up just once. This sequence joins TRBV19 and TRBJ1-2, with a weak D call TRBD1 (5 bases). Trimming removed 7 bases from V and 8 bases from J, with 17 bases in between. CDR1 is LNHDA, CDR2 SQIVND, per germline (reference sequence). There are 13 residues in the CDR3. The chain's CDR3 is CASTGVRDKGYTF. For the CDR3, the DNA is TGTGCCAGTACGGGGGTCAGAGACAAGGGCTACACCTTC. The full variable domain, completed using reference TRBV19 and TRBJ1-2, is DGGITQSPKYLFRKEGQNVTLSCEQNLNHDAMYWYRQDPGQGLRLIYYSQIVNDFQKGDIAEGYSVSREKKESFPLTVTSAQKNPTAFYLCASTGVRDKGYTFGSGTRLTVV.

The V gene is TRBV2, the J gene TRBJ2-2; TRBD1 is a possible D gene (5 bases). In germline, CDR1 is SNHLY, CDR2 FYNNEI. V was shortened by 6 bases and J by 4 bases, with 12 bases between the two germline ends. The CDR3 has 14 amino acids. The CDR3 here is CASSGRVGTGELFF. As DNA, the CDR3 is TGTGCCAGCAGCGGCAGGGTGGGCACCGGGGAGCTGTTTTTT.

V and J are TRBV15 and TRBJ2-7, with 11 bases matching TRBD1. Germline lookup yields CDR1 LNHNV and CDR2 YYDKDF (reference sequence). This CDR3 comprises 14 residues. The V segment lost 3 bases and the J segment 6 bases; nucleotides outside the gene matches: 4. CDR3: CATSRDRGQVEQYF. Written as DNA, the CDR3 is TGTGCCACCAGCAGGGACAGGGGGCAAGTCGAGCAGTACTTC.

V and J are TRBV6-1 and TRBJ1-5; D perhaps matches TRBD1 (6 bases). V gave up 6 bases and J gave up 0 bases, with 9 bases separating them. This CDR3 contains 14 residues. CDR1 MNHNS and CDR2 SASEGT come from the germline V gene. The CDR3 DNA reads as TGTGCCAGCAGGGGGACACTTAGCAATCAGCCCCAGCATTTT. Encoded protein: CASRGTLSNQPQHF.

The chain joins TRBV6-1 to TRBJ1-4; TRBD1 is a possible D gene (6 bases). Germline V lookup: CDR1 MNHNS, CDR2 SASEGT. This CDR3 has 13 amino acids. V was pared by 7 bases and J by 8 bases, with 14 bases between. The CDR3 region is CASNGDGTEKLFF. The DNA of the CDR3 is TGTGCCAGCAATGGGGACGGGACAGAAAAACTGTTTTTT.

The chain has TRBV6-1 and TRBJ1-2, with 12 bases aligning to TRBD1. The V and J ends lost 3 bases and 4 bases, in that order; junction bases with no gene match: 3. Germline CDR1 is MNHNS and CDR2 is SASEGT. CDR3 length: 15 residues. The CDR3 spells CASSEGTGGPYGYTF. The CDR3, as DNA: TGTGCCAGCAGTGAGGGGACAGGGGGCCCCTATGGCTACACCTTC.

The chain couples TRBV6-5 to TRBJ1-2; D gene ambiguous. The CDR3 has 14 amino acids. The germline V gene has CDR1 MNHEY and CDR2 SVGAGI. The V end lost 5 bases, the J end lost 4 bases, and 14 bases lay between the germline ends. The CDR3 loop reads CASSGGSIGYGYTF. The DNA for the CDR3 is TGTGCCAGCAGTGGAGGGAGTATTGGCTATGGCTACACCTTC.

The chain employs TRBV9 and TRBJ1-1; TRBD1 agrees at 7 bases. CDR3 length equals 15 residues. V was pared by 7 bases and J by 1 base, with 10 bases of the junction left unmatched. Germline lookup yields CDR1 SGDLS and CDR2 YYNGEE. CDR3 DNA sequence: TGTGCCAGCGGAAGACAGGGACTAGGGAACACTGAAGCTTTCTTT. Its translation is CASGRQGLGNTEAFF.

The chain carries TRBV9 and TRBJ1-4; D gene ambiguous. The V and J ends lost 3 bases and 4 bases respectively, with 13 bases between them. This CDR3 comprises 15 residues. Looked up from germline, CDR1 is SGDLS and CDR2 is YYNGEE. Here the CDR3 DNA reads TGTGCCAGCAGCGACCCCAAGTCCGGTAATGAAAAACTGTTTTTT. The encoded protein is CASSDPKSGNEKLFF.